These T cell receptor beta chains were read from a single sample in a study of T cells in Graves' hyperthyroidism and ophthalmopathy. TCRdb passed the multiplex PCR reads through MiXCR, listing each CDR3 protein once. Of roughly 800,000 distinct CDR3 sequences in the sample, 35% to 40% were seen once. The sequencing input was blood. The source is a young man with Graves' hyperthyroidism. The conserved cysteine and the conserved F or W are not part of the CDR3 here. Size values are once, few and many counts, or a class for expanded clones, and some rows have none.

clone size: few
J gene: TRBJ2-7
V gene: TRBV6-6
CDR3 protein: ASRGGLAGTTYEQY

clone size: many
J gene: TRBJ1-5
V gene: TRBV20-1
CDR3 protein: SATDRAHDSNQPQH

clone size: .
J gene: TRBJ2-7
V gene: TRBV7-8
CDR3 protein: ASSSQGQGAYGQY

clone size: many
J gene: TRBJ1-4
V gene: TRBV4-3
CDR3 protein: ASSPGDEKLF

clone size: many
J gene: TRBJ2-2
V gene: TRBV7-3
CDR3 protein: ASSLMGGELF

clone size: many
J gene: TRBJ1-1
V gene: TRBV20-1
CDR3 protein: SASPTLNTEAF

clone size: many
J gene: TRBJ1-1
V gene: TRBV20-1
CDR3 protein: SARRRDTEAF

clone size: few
J gene: TRBJ1-1
V gene: TRBV7-9
CDR3 protein: ASSHLQRNTEAF

clone size: .
J gene: TRBJ2-7
V gene: TRBV10-3
CDR3 protein: ASSYFPGEGYEQY

clone size: many
J gene: TRBJ1-6
V gene: TRBV2
CDR3 protein: ASSGQKRSPLH

clone size: .
J gene: TRBJ1-5
V gene: TRBV12-3/TRBV12-4
CDR3 protein: ASSYHRGTSNQPQH

clone size: .
J gene: TRBJ2-7
V gene: TRBV7-2
CDR3 protein: ASSFPDRGAYEQY

clone size: few
J gene: TRBJ1-1
V gene: TRBV5-1
CDR3 protein: ASSLDGNRGIEAF

clone size: few
J gene: TRBJ1-1
V gene: TRBV14
CDR3 protein: ASSPRGDEAF

clone size: .
J gene: TRBJ2-2
V gene: TRBV10-3
CDR3 protein: AIAPSGELF

clone size: .
J gene: TRBJ1-1
V gene: TRBV29-1
CDR3 protein: SVEEDEGLLVF

clone size: .
J gene: TRBJ2-2
V gene: TRBV2
CDR3 protein: ASSGSVRPNTGELF

clone size: many
J gene: TRBJ1-1
V gene: TRBV7-2
CDR3 protein: ASSLTLTEAF

clone size: .
J gene: TRBJ1-3
V gene: TRBV4-3
CDR3 protein: ASSQVEGNTIY

clone size: .
J gene: TRBJ2-5
V gene: TRBV6-5
CDR3 protein: ASSSPLAGVRETQY

clone size: few
J gene: TRBJ1-2
V gene: TRBV7-9
CDR3 protein: ASSLGQGPPPYT

clone size: .
J gene: TRBJ1-1
V gene: TRBV11-2
CDR3 protein: ASSSQTGTTEAF

clone size: many
J gene: TRBJ1-1
V gene: TRBV7-9
CDR3 protein: ASSFEGLNTEAF

clone size: many
J gene: TRBJ1-1
V gene: TRBV7-9
CDR3 protein: ASRQPGGTEAF

clone size: .
J gene: TRBJ1-4
V gene: TRBV15
CDR3 protein: ATSRESPSGEKLF